One and the same sample provided the 8 T cell receptor beta chains below, sequenced in a study of OX40 agonist ivuxolimab in advanced cancers. Library creation used the immunoSEQ multiplex PCR assay. Sourced from immuneACCESS, this table was stored by TCRdb with only in-frame sequences that have V and J called. A share of the clones is absent; for the studies checked, an unresolved V gene accounts for under half, and the remainder has no known explanation. In this sample the table shows tens of thousands of clones, approximately 90% of which occur a single time. The top ten clonotypes cover around 0.45% of the sample. The source was CD4+ or CD8+ T cells sorted from blood, collected in a trial of the OX40 agonist ivuxolimab. Receptor source: an adult with an advanced solid tumor such as melanoma, head and neck, liver or kidney cancer.

The genes are TRBV6-6 and TRBJ1-1; a possible D gene is TRBD1 (5 bases). Germline assignment: CDR1 MNHNY and CDR2 SVGAGI (reference sequence). The CDR3 is made up of 13 amino acids. V was trimmed by 6 bases and J by 4 bases, leaving 12 bases between them. This CDR3 is CASSPGGGTEAFF. CDR3 in DNA: TGTGCCAGCAGCCCTGGGGGGGGCACTGAAGCTTTCTTT.

V gene TRBV7-2 combines with J gene TRBJ1-5; D is uncertain. Trimming pared 0 bases from V and 3 bases from J, leaving 3 bases between. This CDR3 is built from 13 residues. CDR1 and CDR2 (germline): SGHTA, FQGNSA. CDR3 in DNA: TGTGCCAGCAGCTTAGCCCCCAATCAGCCCCAGCATTTT. Translating gives CASSLAPNQPQHF.

This chain connects TRBV28 to TRBJ1-4; no firm D call. The CDR3 extends over 16 amino acids. V dropped 7 bases and J dropped 5 bases, with 20 bases sitting between them. The germline V gene has CDR1 MDHEN and CDR2 SYDVKM. The CDR3 DNA follows: TGTGCCAGCACCTCTCCTAGAGACATTGGGAATGAAAAACTGTTTTTT. This gives the protein CASTSPRDIGNEKLFF.

This clone came up once. The J gene is TRBJ1-4, the V gene TRBV19; D may be TRBD1 (5 bases). CDR1 and CDR2 from the germline V gene are LNHDA and SQIVND (reference sequence). Deletions cut 0 bases from V and 6 bases from J, with 17 bases between. This CDR3 spans 17 amino acids. In nucleotides, the CDR3 is TGTGCCAGTAGTATAGATCTCAGAGACAGCATCTATGAAAAACTGTTTTTT. Translated, it gives CASSIDLRDSIYEKLFF.

The DNA for the CDR3 is TGTGCCAGCAGCGCTACTGCTTTAGTGGGGGGCCTCACAGATACGCAGTATTTT. This encodes CASSATALVGGLTDTQYF. The chain links TRBV7-3 to TRBJ2-3; either TRBD1 or TRBD2 may fit D (6 bases each). Germline-derived CDR1 and CDR2 are SGHTA and FQGTGA. V gave up 5 bases and J gave up 2 bases, with 23 bases separating them. The CDR3 length is 18 residues.

The genes are TRBV28 and TRBJ2-1, with TRBD1 matching 9 bases. Trimming at V came to 7 bases and at J to 3 bases, leaving 13 bases not matched to a gene. Germline V gene sequence: CDR1 MDHEN, CDR2 SYDVKM. CDR3 length equals 17 residues. The CDR3 bases are TGTGCCAGCACCGGACAGGGGAATGAAGATTACTACAATGAGCAGTTCTTC. Translation gives CASTGQGNEDYYNEQFF.

The chain employs TRBV7-9 and TRBJ1-2; D not certain. Looked up from germline, CDR1 is SEHNR and CDR2 is FQNEAQ (reference sequence). The CDR3 consists of 14 residues. Between the trimmed V and J ends, which lost 5 bases and 7 bases, there was a span of 17 bases. The CDR3 DNA sequence: TGTGCCAGCAGCCTAATGGGTGACACCTCTGGCTACACCTTC. As protein: CASSLMGDTSGYTF.

This chain uses TRBV9 with TRBJ2-5, with unresolved D. The germline V and J ends were trimmed by 4 bases and 5 bases, with 12 bases remaining between them. Germline values: CDR1 SGDLS, CDR2 YYNGEE. The CDR3 covers 13 residues. DNA of the CDR3: TGTGCCAGCAGCCGCTCCATAGGGGAGACCCAGTACTTC. It is translated as CASSRSIGETQYF.